The 17 T cell receptor beta chains in this list originate from one sample, sequenced in a study of OX40 agonist ivuxolimab in advanced cancers. The data were produced by immunoSEQ multiplex PCR, yet TCRdb's version contains in-frame clones alone and is incomplete. The top ten clones hold about 0.24% of a sample with about 98,000 clones, approximately 93% of them seen once. Sequences were derived from CD4+ or CD8+ T cells sorted from blood, sampled in a trial of the OX40 agonist ivuxolimab. These receptors were obtained from an adult with an advanced solid tumor such as melanoma, head and neck, liver or kidney cancer.

J is TRBJ1-1 and V is TRBV6-1; weak D call: TRBD1 (6 bases). CDR1 is MNHNS and CDR2 is SASEGT in the germline V gene. The ends were cut back, 7 bases at V and 7 bases at J, with 10 bases in the middle. This CDR3 comprises 11 residues. The CDR3 DNA reads as TGTGCCAGCACCCCGGGACATGAAGCTTTCTTT. This gives the protein CASTPGHEAFF.

The J gene is TRBJ2-1, the V gene TRBV5-4, with TRBD2 as a possible D gene (5 bases). Germline lookup yields CDR1 SGHNT and CDR2 YYREEE (reference sequence). The CDR3 contains 14 residues. Trimming took 0 bases from V and 7 from J, leaving 11 bases between them. The CDR3 loop is CASSLDTTGNEQFF. DNA of the CDR3: TGTGCCAGCAGCTTGGACACGACGGGGAATGAGCAGTTCTTC.

The chain joins TRBV28 to TRBJ2-7; D not certain. Per the germline V gene, CDR1 is MDHEN and CDR2 is SYDVKM. This CDR3 comprises 12 residues. Trimming removed 3 bases at V and 3 bases at J, with 6 bases between. The CDR3 region is CASSFQNYEQYF. The CDR3 DNA reads as TGTGCCAGCAGTTTCCAAAACTACGAGCAGTACTTC.

The gene calls are TRBV10-3 and TRBJ1-5; D remains ambiguous. Germline CDR1 is ENHRY and CDR2 is SYGVKD. V lost 3 bases and J lost 7, with 10 bases in between. The CDR3 runs to 13 residues. The CDR3 sequence is CAISEAEGQPQHF. The CDR3 DNA follows: TGTGCCATCAGTGAAGCGGAAGGGCAGCCCCAGCATTTT.

This sequence joins TRBV29-1 and TRBJ1-2, with D hard to call. This CDR3 is 11 amino acids long. V lost 3 bases to trimming and J lost 8 bases, with 10 bases between them. The germline CDR1 and CDR2 sequences are SQVTM and ANQGSEA. The CDR3 reads CSVEGGRGYTF. The CDR3 DNA reads as TGCAGCGTTGAGGGAGGGCGAGGCTACACCTTC. The full variable domain, completed using reference TRBV29-1 and TRBJ1-2, is SAVISQKPSRDICQRGTSLTIQCQVDSQVTMMFWYRQQPGQSLTLIATANQGSEATYESGFVIDKFPISRPNLTFSTLTVSNMSPEDSSIYLCSVEGGRGYTFGSGTRLTVV.

The count of this clone is one. The chain is built from TRBV28 and TRBJ1-3; the match to TRBD1 covers 9 bases. The CDR3 runs 16 residues. Germline loops: CDR1 MDHEN, CDR2 SYDVKM. The trim removed 5 bases at V and 0 bases at J, leaving 5 bases unmatched. The CDR3 reads CASSTGGLYSGNTIYF. The CDR3 region has the DNA TGTGCCAGCAGTACAGGGGGCTTATACTCTGGAAACACCATATATTTT.

The chain joins TRBV7-2 to TRBJ2-1; 9 nucleotides align to TRBD2. Trimming removed 4 bases from V and 4 bases from J; junction bases left unmatched: 2. CDR1 SGHTA and CDR2 FQGNSA come from the germline V gene. This CDR3 has 14 residues. The CDR3 nucleotides are TGTGCCAGCAGCTCGACTAGCGGTTACAATGAGCAGTTCTTC. Amino acids: CASSSTSGYNEQFF.

The chain recombines TRBV11-3 with TRBJ2-5, with no clear D. This CDR3 region has 11 residues. Germline CDR1 is SGHNT and CDR2 is YENEEA. Trimming removed 3 bases from V and 3 bases from J, with 2 bases in between. In nucleotides, the CDR3 is TGTGCCAGCAGCTTCGAAGAGACCCAGTACTTC. Protein product: CASSFEETQYF.

The chain uses TRBV18 and TRBJ2-1; D gene ambiguous. V lost 6 bases and J 6 bases, leaving 18 bases between the germline ends. This CDR3 region has 15 residues. Germline V gene lookup returns CDR1 KGHSH and CDR2 LQKENI. The CDR3, as DNA: TGTGCCAGCTCCCTAACGCGGCTTTTGGGCAATGAGCAGTTCTTC. Encoded protein: CASSLTRLLGNEQFF.

V and J are TRBV6-5 and TRBJ1-3; D is unclear. CDR3 length: 14 amino acids. Germline CDR1 reads MNHEY; CDR2 reads SVGAGI. V dropped 6 bases and J dropped 3 bases, with 12 bases sitting between them. The CDR3 is CASSLRGFGNTIYF. The CDR3 nucleotides read TGTGCCAGCAGCTTACGTGGGTTTGGAAACACCATATATTTT.

The rearrangement uses TRBV4-3 and TRBJ2-7; D might be TRBD1 (7 bases). Germline assignment: CDR1 LGHNA and CDR2 YSLEER. This CDR3 region has 12 residues. Trimming removed 4 bases at V and 5 bases at J, with 9 bases between. In DNA form, the CDR3 reads TGCGCCAGCAGCCCAGGGGGGAACGAGCAGTACTTC. Protein product: CASSPGGNEQYF.

This clone has a handful of counts. The V call is TRBV28, the J call TRBJ1-4; TRBD1 is a possible D gene (5 bases). Per the germline V gene, CDR1 is MDHEN and CDR2 is SYDVKM. The CDR3 contains 13 residues. Trimming shortened V by 3 bases and J by 8 bases, and 10 bases separated the two germline ends. CDR3 bases: TGTGCCAGCAGTTTTGTATGGGGGGAAAAACTGTTTTTT. Its protein is CASSFVWGEKLFF.

The gene calls are TRBV6-5 and TRBJ1-6; TRBD1 is a possible D gene (5 bases). The germline CDR1 and CDR2 sequences are MNHEY and SVGAGI. The V end was cut by 5 bases, the J end by 8 bases, with 10 bases between. This CDR3 region has 13 residues. CDR3 coding DNA: TGTGCCAGCAGTACAGCAGGGTATTCACCCCTCCACTTT. Protein: CASSTAGYSPLHF.

V usage is TRBV28 and J usage is TRBJ1-2; D may be TRBD1 (5 bases). CDR1 is MDHEN and CDR2 is SYDVKM in the germline V gene. V was clipped by 6 bases and J by 1 base, with 12 bases between them. The CDR3 extends over 14 amino acids. CDR3 nucleotide sequence: TGTGCCAGCAGATCCGGGACCGGTAACTATGGCTACACCTTC. This encodes CASRSGTGNYGYTF.

The V call is TRBV6-5, the J call TRBJ2-1; D not certain. V lost 2 bases, J lost 0 bases, and 8 bases lay in between. Germline V CDR1 and CDR2: MNHEY, SVGAGI. The CDR3 length is 15 residues. The CDR3 bases are TGTGCCAGCAGTTACGCTTGGAGCTCCTACAATGAGCAGTTCTTC. Amino acid sequence: CASSYAWSSYNEQFF.

The J gene is TRBJ2-1, the V gene TRBV4-3; 7 nucleotides align to TRBD2. The CDR3 sequence is 14 residues long. CDR1 and CDR2 from the germline V gene are LGHNA and YSLEER. Trimming took 4 bases from V and 9 from J; bases not matched to a gene: 9. CDR3 sequence reads: CASSLILGRAEQFF. Here the CDR3 DNA reads TGCGCCAGCAGCCTGATCCTAGGGAGGGCTGAGCAGTTCTTC.

The V gene is TRBV6-6, the J gene TRBJ2-2; D ambiguous. In germline, CDR1 is MNHNY, CDR2 SVGAGI (reference sequence). This CDR3 is built from 15 residues. The ends were cut back, 0 bases at V and 7 bases at J, with 12 bases in the middle. The DNA of the CDR3 is TGTGCCAGCAGTTACTCGATCCAGCGAGGCGGGGAGCTGTTTTTT. Its translation is CASSYSIQRGGELFF.